These 29 T cell receptor beta chains came from one sample sequenced in a study of vaccination and CD4 T cells after COVID-19. Their recognized antigens are unknown. As for treatment: roughly 11-day PBMC culture with coronavirus spike peptide pools or control peptides (ViraFEST assay). One should note that the unexposed donor's CD4+ T cells were collected before the COVID-19 pandemic (2011-2018). Researchers used the Oncomine TCR Beta short-read assay to sequence DNA from cultured CD4+ T cells. TCRdb analysed the PCR reads with MiXCR anew, one entry per CDR3 protein. This sample has roughly 6,800 distinct CDR3 sequences, with roughly two fifths found just once. The sequenced sample consisted of CD4+ T cells from blood, cultured in vitro. The receptors originated from a human donor in good health.

Only one count was recorded for this clonotype. The chain joins TRBV20-1 to TRBJ2-7; 9 bases align to TRBD1. The CDR3 extends over 14 amino acids. V lost 5 bases to trimming and J lost 2 bases; unmatched junction nucleotides: 7. Germline assignment: CDR1 DFQATT and CDR2 SNEGSKA (reference sequence). CDR3: CSAWTGDRPYEQYF. DNA of the CDR3: TGCAGTGCTTGGACAGGGGACAGGCCCTACGAGCAGTACTTC.

This clonotype was counted only a few times. This chain links TRBV12-3 or TRBV12-4 with TRBJ1-6; D is perhaps TRBD1 (5 bases). The CDR3 runs to 14 residues. V lost 8 bases and J 10 bases, leaving 18 bases between the germline ends. The CDR3, as DNA: TGTGCCAGCCGTGGGCAGGGAGAGCGCTCACCCCTCCACTTT. This translates into CASRGQGERSPLHF.

V gene TRBV7-2 combines with J gene TRBJ2-5; perhaps TRBD2 as D (6 bases). This CDR3 has 13 residues. V was shortened by 3 bases and J by 5 bases, with 10 bases between the two germline ends. Germline assignment: CDR1 SGHTA and CDR2 FQGNSA. The CDR3 DNA follows: TGTGCCAGCAGCTTGGGAGGACTGGAGACCCAGTACTTC. It encodes CASSLGGLETQYF.

The chain couples TRBV20-1 to TRBJ1-1; 7 bases are a match to TRBD1. V was pared by 6 bases and J by 5 bases, with 6 bases of the junction left unmatched. CDR3 length: 12 amino acids. The V gene's germline CDR1 is DFQATT and CDR2 SNEGSKA (reference sequence). The CDR3, as DNA: TGCAGTGCGAAAGGGGGCGGTACTGAAGCTTTCTTT. Translated: CSAKGGGTEAFF.

The rearrangement links TRBV6-1 to TRBJ2-7; 7 nucleotides match TRBD1. Trimming cost V 8 bases and J 5 bases; bases outside gene matches: 12. The length of the CDR3 is 14 residues. The germline V gene has CDR1 MNHNS and CDR2 SASEGT. The CDR3 bases are TGTGCCAGCGCAAGAACAGGGGAAGGGAACGAGCAGTACTTC. It yields the protein CASARTGEGNEQYF.

This sequence joins TRBV6-5 and TRBJ2-3; TRBD1 matches at 7 bases. CDR3 length equals 17 residues. V trimming: 4 bases; J trimming: 6 bases; junction bases outside the gene matches: 16. Germline V gene sequence: CDR1 MNHEY, CDR2 SVGAGI. CDR3 loop: CASSLGEAGGSRDTQYF. The CDR3 nucleotides read TGTGCCAGCAGTTTGGGAGAGGCAGGGGGAAGCAGGGATACGCAGTATTTT.

CDR3 protein: CASSLSTGGGETQYF. The CDR3 DNA reads as TGTGCCAGCAGCCTTTCCACCGGGGGCGGGGAGACCCAGTACTTC. V gene TRBV11-1 combines with J gene TRBJ2-5, with D perhaps given as TRBD1 or TRBD2 (6 bases each). The CDR3 covers 15 residues. The V gene's germline CDR1 is SGHAT and CDR2 FQDESV (reference sequence). Trimming took 5 bases from V and 5 from J, leaving 18 bases between them.

This clonotype was seen only once. The CDR3: CASSQDLRNTEAFF. The CDR3 region has the DNA TGTGCCAGCAGCCAAGATTTGAGGAACACTGAAGCTTTCTTT. V usage is TRBV4-2 and J usage is TRBJ1-1; D call uncertain. CDR1 is LGHNA, CDR2 YNFKEQ, per germline. The V end lost 0 bases, the J end lost 1 base, and 6 bases lay between the germline ends. The length of the CDR3 is 14 residues.

As DNA, the CDR3 is TGTGCCACCATGACTGAAATTCGCAATCAGCCCCAGCATTTT. This gives the protein CATMTEIRNQPQHF. This rearrangement joins TRBV6-1 to TRBJ1-5; D is unclear. The CDR3 sequence is 14 residues long. Germline CDR1 and CDR2: MNHNS and SASEGT. The ends were cut back, 10 bases at V and 2 bases at J, with 15 bases in the middle.

This clonotype was observed a few times. The V and J genes are TRBV6-1 and TRBJ2-2; TRBD2 matches 8 bases. This CDR3 is built from 14 residues. The junction had 3 bases not matched to a gene; V was cut back by 6 bases and J by 3 bases. The germline CDR1 and CDR2 sequences are MNHNS and SASEGT. In DNA, the CDR3 is TGTGCCAGCAGGGCGGGGGGCCACACCGGGGAGCTGTTTTTT. Residues: CASRAGGHTGELFF.

This clonotype was recorded a few times. V is TRBV2 and J is TRBJ1-2; possible D gene TRBD1, 5 bases. The CDR3 covers 12 residues. CDR1 and CDR2 (germline): SNHLY, FYNNEI. The germline V and J ends were trimmed by 2 bases and 5 bases, with 6 bases remaining between them. CDR3: CASSEKGYGYTF. The CDR3 DNA follows: TGTGCCAGCAGTGAAAAGGGGTATGGCTACACCTTC.

J is TRBJ2-7 and V is TRBV6-5; perhaps TRBD1 as D (5 bases). CDR1 and CDR2 (germline): MNHEY, SVGAGI. V was clipped by 2 bases and J by 3 bases, with 11 bases between them. The CDR3 contains 14 residues. CDR3 sequence reads: CASSYGLGDYEQYF. The CDR3 DNA sequence: TGTGCCAGCAGTTACGGGTTAGGGGACTACGAGCAGTACTTC.

This chain connects TRBV3-1 to TRBJ1-1; no clear D. This CDR3 comprises 15 residues. V dropped 1 base and J dropped 5 bases, with 14 bases sitting between them. CDR1 is LGHDT, CDR2 YNNKEL, per germline (reference sequence). The CDR3 DNA is TGTGCCAGCAGCCAAGTCCGATCTGGGAAGACTGAAGCTTTCTTT. The encoded protein is CASSQVRSGKTEAFF.

The V gene is TRBV2, the J gene TRBJ2-3; 7 bases match TRBD2. Germline values: CDR1 SNHLY, CDR2 FYNNEI. This CDR3 spans 13 amino acids. J lost 5 bases, V lost 5 bases, and 4 bases had no gene match. The CDR3 loop is CASSLGGKDTQYF. The DNA for the CDR3 is TGTGCCAGCAGTCTGGGGGGGAAAGATACGCAGTATTTT.

The rearrangement uses TRBV14 and TRBJ1-2, with D unclear. Germline V lookup: CDR1 SGHDN, CDR2 FVKESK. The germline V and J ends were trimmed by 1 base and 4 bases, with 13 bases remaining between them. The CDR3 has 15 amino acids. DNA of the CDR3: TGTGCCAGCAGCCAAGTGACGGGTTGGGGCTATGGCTACACCTTC. Translated: CASSQVTGWGYGYTF.

The chain links TRBV20-1 to TRBJ1-2; TRBD1 might be the D (5 bases). Trimming removed 3 bases from V and 4 bases from J, with 9 bases in between. The CDR3 extends over 12 amino acids. The germline V gene encodes CDR1 DFQATT and CDR2 SNEGSKA (reference sequence). The chain's CDR3 is CSASGTFYGYTF. The CDR3 region has the DNA TGCAGTGCTAGCGGGACCTTCTATGGCTACACCTTC.

This sequence joins TRBV29-1 and TRBJ1-3, with D unclear. The CDR3 runs 13 residues. The V gene lost 3 bases and the J gene lost 2 bases, with 8 bases spanning the gap. The germline CDR1 and CDR2 sequences are SQVTM and ANQGSEA. The CDR3 is CSVELEPGNTIYF. The CDR3 nucleotides read TGCAGCGTTGAGTTGGAACCTGGAAACACCATATATTTT.

In this sample, this clonotype turned up a few times. The chain recombines TRBV19 with TRBJ2-1; TRBD1 aligns across 9 bases. The J segment lost 7 bases and the V segment lost 4 bases, leaving 5 bases of the junction unmatched. The CDR3 has 14 residues. Germline V gene sequence: CDR1 LNHDA, CDR2 SQIVND (reference sequence). CDR3 nucleotide sequence: TGTGCCAGTAGTAGTGGGGACAGGGAGAATGAGCAGTTCTTC. As protein: CASSSGDRENEQFF. Full variable domain (remainder filled in from reference TRBV19 and TRBJ2-1): DGGITQSPKYLFRKEGQNVTLSCEQNLNHDAMYWYRQDPGQGLRLIYYSQIVNDFQKGDIAEGYSVSREKKESFPLTVTSAQKNPTAFYLCASSSGDRENEQFFGPGTRLTVL.

The J gene is TRBJ1-3, the V gene TRBV6-1; D call uncertain. CDR1 and CDR2 (germline): MNHNS, SASEGT. The CDR3 consists of 13 residues. Trimming pared 6 bases from V and 3 bases from J, leaving 9 bases between. This chain's CDR3 is CASSTSIGNTIYF. The CDR3 nucleotides read TGTGCCAGCAGCACCAGTATTGGAAACACCATATATTTT.

This clonotype was detected a few times. The chain employs TRBV19 and TRBJ2-7; 10 nucleotides agree with TRBD1. Per germline, CDR1 LNHDA and CDR2 SQIVND (reference sequence). V lost 4 bases, J lost 3 bases, and 9 bases stayed unmatched. The CDR3 is 16 amino acids. Here the CDR3 DNA reads TGTGCCAGTAGTAATTTCAGGGACAGGGGCTACTACGAGCAGTACTTC. Amino acids: CASSNFRDRGYYEQYF.

The V call is TRBV20-1, the J call TRBJ2-3; D is perhaps TRBD2 (5 bases). Trimming left V 6 bases short and J 2 bases short, with 15 bases between. The CDR3 extends over 14 amino acids. The germline V gene has CDR1 DFQATT and CDR2 SNEGSKA (reference sequence). This CDR3 is CSAKLGWYTDTQYF. The DNA of the CDR3 is TGCAGTGCCAAACTAGGGTGGTACACAGATACGCAGTATTTT.

The chain recombines TRBV12-3 or TRBV12-4 with TRBJ1-5; 8 bases are shared with TRBD1. CDR3 length: 14 residues. With 5 bases clipped from V and 4 bases from J, the junction kept 4 bases outside the gene matches. DNA for the CDR3: TGTGCCAGCAGTATCGGACAGGGTAATCAGCCCCAGCATTTT. It codes for CASSIGQGNQPQHF.

The gene calls are TRBV6-1 and TRBJ2-1; maybe TRBD2 (5 bases). The V end was cut by 2 bases, the J end by 6 bases, with 14 bases between. This CDR3 contains 15 residues. The V gene's germline CDR1 is MNHNS and CDR2 SASEGT. As DNA, the CDR3 is TGTGCCAGCAGTGAACTAGCTGGATCGGCCAATGAGCAGTTCTTC. The encoded protein is CASSELAGSANEQFF.

The chain employs TRBV2 and TRBJ2-3; 14 nucleotides agree with TRBD2. The CDR3 totals 16 residues. Germline assignment: CDR1 SNHLY and CDR2 FYNNEI. J was trimmed by 5 bases and V by 5 bases; bases with no gene match: 6. The CDR3 nucleotides read TGTGCCAGCAGTCCCCGGACTAGCGGGGGGCTAGATACGCAGTATTTT. Translation: CASSPRTSGGLDTQYF. Combining the CDR3 with reference TRBV2 and TRBJ2-3 gives the whole variable domain EPEVTQTPSHQVTQMGQEVILRCVPISNHLYFYWYRQILGQKVEFLVSFYNNEISEKSEIFDDQFSVERPDGSNFTLKIRSTKLEDSAMYFCASSPRTSGGLDTQYFGPGTRLTVL.

In its sample, this clonotype was seen a few times. The chain uses TRBV11-2 and TRBJ2-5, with 7 nucleotides matching TRBD2. The V and J ends lost 4 bases and 4 bases, in that order; junction bases with no gene match: 9. The CDR3 contains 15 residues. Germline assignment: CDR1 SGHAT and CDR2 FQNNGV. The CDR3 here is CASSSPVGGGETQYF. The DNA for the CDR3 is TGTGCCAGCAGCTCCCCGGTAGGCGGGGGAGAGACCCAGTACTTC.

In this sample, this clonotype turned up a few times. The chain joins TRBV20-1 to TRBJ1-1, with D perhaps matching TRBD1 (6 bases). Trimming removed 3 bases from V and 3 bases from J, with 8 bases in between. The CDR3 covers 12 residues. Germline assignment: CDR1 DFQATT and CDR2 SNEGSKA (reference sequence). CDR3 sequence: CSARGAYTEAFF. CDR3 nucleotide sequence: TGCAGTGCTAGGGGGGCCTACACTGAAGCTTTCTTT.

The rearrangement joins TRBV27 to TRBJ2-2, with D tentatively TRBD1 (5 bases). The CDR3 is 15 amino acids. V was clipped by 1 base and J by 4 bases, with 10 bases between them. Germline V gene data show CDR1 as MNHEY and CDR2 as SMNVEV (reference sequence). The CDR3 here is CASSLLGPITGELFF. The CDR3 DNA follows: TGTGCCAGCAGTTTATTGGGGCCGATCACCGGGGAGCTGTTTTTT.

The J gene is TRBJ2-3, the V gene TRBV7-9, with 9 bases matching TRBD1. The germline V gene encodes CDR1 SEHNR and CDR2 FQNEAQ (reference sequence). After removal of 1 base from V and 3 bases from J, the junction contained 2 bases not matched to a gene. This CDR3 has 15 amino acids. Written as DNA, the CDR3 is TGTGCCAGCAGCTTAGGGGACAGGGAGACAGATACGCAGTATTTT. This translates into CASSLGDRETDTQYF.

The chain combines TRBV7-9 with TRBJ1-1, with no clear D. CDR3 length equals 12 residues. Per germline, CDR1 SEHNR and CDR2 FQNEAQ (reference sequence). Trimming cost V 5 bases and J 4 bases, with 8 bases left between them. CDR3 amino acids: CASSGRGTEAFF. CDR3 DNA sequence: TGTGCCAGCAGCGGGCGGGGCACTGAAGCTTTCTTT.